A single sample is the source of the 25 T cell receptor beta chains below, sequenced in a study of blood T cell repertoires in COVID-19. Profiling relied on immunoSEQ multiplex PCR, and the TCRdb table lists in-frame clones only, not all of them. Altogether about 34,000 clones are present, about 91% being singletons, with the ten largest covering approximately 6%. The sequenced sample consisted of peripheral blood. All receptors derive from a woman of 80 years or more with acute or convalescent COVID-19.

The chain has TRBV5-1 and TRBJ1-2, with D unresolved. Germline-derived CDR1 and CDR2 are SGHRS and YFSETQ. Trimming left V 0 bases short and J 4 bases short, with 13 bases between. There are 15 residues in the CDR3. CDR3 protein: CASSLGSRGGYGYTF. CDR3 DNA: TGCGCCAGCAGCTTGGGGAGCCGGGGTGGCTATGGCTACACCTTC.

The chain combines TRBV3-1 (or the pseudogene TRBV3-2) with TRBJ2-3, with 7 bases matching TRBD2. CDR3 length equals 16 residues. Trimming cost V 5 bases and J 6 bases; bases outside gene matches: 14. Germline assignment: CDR1 LGHDT and CDR2 YNNKEL (reference sequence). The chain's CDR3 is CASSDYSSGVRDTQYF. The DNA of the CDR3 is TGTGCCAGCAGCGACTACTCTAGCGGAGTGAGGGATACGCAGTATTTT.

The rearrangement joins TRBV5-1 to TRBJ2-3; D gene unclear. CDR1 is SGHRS and CDR2 is YFSETQ in the germline V gene. Trimming pared 1 base from V and 2 bases from J, leaving 11 bases between. The CDR3 runs 15 residues. For the CDR3, the DNA is TGCGCCAGCAGCTTGAATAAACAGATCACAGATACGCAGTATTTT. It is translated as CASSLNKQITDTQYF.

The CDR3 sequence: CASSEAGSIPEAFF. The DNA of the CDR3 is TGTGCCAGCAGTGAAGCGGGCAGCATTCCTGAAGCTTTCTTT. V usage is TRBV25-1 and J usage is TRBJ1-1, with D uncertain. V was cut by 2 bases and J by 6 bases, with 13 bases left in between. The CDR3 length is 14 residues. The germline gives CDR1 MGHDK, CDR2 SYGVNS.

This sequence joins TRBV6-6 and TRBJ1-1; possibly TRBD1 for D (6 bases). Germline V gene lookup returns CDR1 MNHNY and CDR2 SVGAGI (reference sequence). The V end lost 6 bases, the J end lost 1 base, and 12 bases lay between the germline ends. The CDR3 extends over 14 amino acids. DNA for the CDR3: TGTGCCAGCAGCCGGGACACCAGGAACACTGAAGCTTTCTTT. It is translated as CASSRDTRNTEAFF.

The chain links TRBV7-3 to TRBJ2-4, with 7 bases that match TRBD1. J lost 5 bases, V lost 0 bases, and 1 base had no gene match. The CDR3 extends over 14 amino acids. CDR1 is SGHTA, CDR2 FQGTGA, per germline. The CDR3 DNA reads as TGTGCCAGCAGCTTAACGGGACAGCAAAACATTCAGTACTTC. Translating it yields CASSLTGQQNIQYF.

The CDR3, as DNA: TGTGCCAGCAGCTTAGATACAGGGGGCGAAGCTTTCTTT. This codes for CASSLDTGGEAFF. The rearrangement links TRBV7-2 to TRBJ1-1, with 9 bases aligning to TRBD1. The CDR3 extends over 13 amino acids. The V and J ends lost 1 base and 8 bases, in that order; junction bases with no gene match: 2. Germline V gene data show CDR1 as SGHTA and CDR2 as FQGNSA. The full variable domain, in which reference TRBV7-2 and TRBJ1-1 provide the parts outside the CDR3, is GAGVSQSPSNKVTEKGKDVELRCDPISGHTALYWYRQSLGQGLEFLIYFQGNSAPDKSGLPSDRFSAERTGGSVSTLTIQRTQQEDSAVYLCASSLDTGGEAFFGQGTRLTVV.

The CDR3 here is CASSVIAGSYNEQFF. CDR3 in DNA: TGTGCCAGCAGCGTTATAGCGGGCTCCTACAATGAGCAGTTCTTC. The chain recombines TRBV9 with TRBJ2-1; 7 bases agree with TRBD2. V lost 2 bases to trimming and J lost 0 bases; unmatched junction nucleotides: 2. The CDR3 spans 15 residues. Germline loops: CDR1 SGDLS, CDR2 YYNGEE.

The V gene is TRBV7-9, the J gene TRBJ2-1; the match to TRBD2 covers 7 bases. The germline V gene encodes CDR1 SEHNR and CDR2 FQNEAQ (reference sequence). Losses at the gene ends were 8 bases for V and 2 bases for J; bases not matched to a gene: 12. The CDR3 consists of 16 residues. CDR3 nucleotides: TGTGCCAGCGACCTTAGAAGGGCGGGGGCCTACAATGAGCAGTTCTTC. As protein: CASDLRRAGAYNEQFF.

For the CDR3, the DNA is TGCGCCAGCATGTCCGGGACAGGGTGGGACTATGGCTACACCTTC. It specifies CASMSGTGWDYGYTF. The chain has TRBV10-2 and TRBJ1-2, with 9 bases matching TRBD1. Trimming removed 7 bases from V and 3 bases from J; junction bases left unmatched: 9. CDR1 is WSHSY, CDR2 SAAADI, per germline. This CDR3 spans 15 amino acids.

The rearrangement joins TRBV7-3 to TRBJ2-7; D call uncertain. The CDR3 has 13 residues. CDR1 SGHTA and CDR2 FQGTGA come from the germline V gene. The V and J ends lost 4 bases and 5 bases respectively, with 12 bases between them. In nucleotides, the CDR3 is TGTGCCAGCAGCTATTCTTACCGGGACGAGCAGTACTTC. Protein: CASSYSYRDEQYF.

This chain joins TRBV19 and TRBJ1-5; D call uncertain. The V end lost 2 bases, the J end lost 7 bases, and 3 bases lay between the germline ends. From germline, CDR1 is LNHDA and CDR2 SQIVND (reference sequence). There are 11 residues in the CDR3. CDR3 bases: TGTGCCAGTAGTATACAGCAGCCCCAGCATTTT. Protein product: CASSIQQPQHF.

The chain joins TRBV6-5 to TRBJ1-2; TRBD1 might be the D (5 bases). Germline V CDR1 and CDR2: MNHEY, SVGAGI. There are 13 residues in the CDR3. The germline V and J ends were trimmed by 2 bases and 4 bases, with 8 bases remaining between them. The CDR3 DNA follows: TGTGCCAGCAGTTACGGGGGGAGCTATGGCTACACCTTC. It codes for CASSYGGSYGYTF.

J is TRBJ2-7 and V is TRBV7-3; the D gene is possibly TRBD1 (7 bases). The CDR3 spans 15 residues. V shed 0 bases and J shed 6 bases, with 15 bases lying between them. Germline loops: CDR1 SGHTA, CDR2 FQGTGA. CDR3 sequence: CASSLTAGGFGEQYF. CDR3 coding DNA: TGTGCCAGCAGCTTAACGGCAGGGGGGTTTGGCGAGCAGTACTTC.

The chain employs TRBV29-1 and TRBJ1-2, with 9 bases identical to TRBD1. Per germline, CDR1 SQVTM and CDR2 ANQGSEA. The V segment lost 6 bases and the J segment 2 bases; nucleotides outside the gene matches: 1. The CDR3 is 12 residues long. The chain's CDR3 is CSVGQGNYGYTF. CDR3 bases: TGCAGCGTCGGACAGGGGAACTATGGCTACACCTTC.

The chain is built from TRBV18 and TRBJ1-1; tentatively, D is TRBD1 (5 bases). The ends were cut back, 3 bases at V and 0 bases at J, with 14 bases in the middle. The CDR3 has 16 amino acids. Germline lookup yields CDR1 KGHSH and CDR2 LQKENI. Here the CDR3 DNA reads TGTGCCAGCTCACCTTTGGCAGGGAACATGAACACTGAAGCTTTCTTT. This codes for CASSPLAGNMNTEAFF.

J is TRBJ2-7 and V is TRBV19, with D possibly matching TRBD2 (5 bases). In germline, CDR1 is LNHDA, CDR2 SQIVND (reference sequence). V was trimmed by 7 bases and J by 3 bases, leaving 13 bases between them. The CDR3 sequence is 13 residues long. The CDR3: CASIGGTRYEQYF. The CDR3, as DNA: TGTGCCAGTATCGGAGGCACCCGCTACGAGCAGTACTTC.

V is TRBV7-9 and J is TRBJ1-2; 10 bases map to TRBD1. V shed 5 bases and J 8 bases; nucleotides not matched to a gene: 5. The CDR3 has 13 residues. CDR1 and CDR2 from the germline V gene are SEHNR and FQNEAQ (reference sequence). This chain's CDR3 is CASSPGQGGGYTF. The CDR3 nucleotides are TGTGCCAGCAGCCCCGGACAGGGGGGCGGCTACACCTTC.

The rearrangement links TRBV5-1 to TRBJ1-1; 9 bases are shared with TRBD1. This CDR3 is 14 amino acids long. In germline, CDR1 is SGHRS, CDR2 YFSETQ. The ends lost 2 bases at V and 3 bases at J; junction bases unmatched: 2. This CDR3 is CASSLQGADTEAFF. Here the CDR3 DNA reads TGCGCCAGCAGCTTACAGGGGGCAGACACTGAAGCTTTCTTT.

The chain couples TRBV7-2 to TRBJ1-5; D not certain. This CDR3 comprises 16 residues. The germline gives CDR1 SGHTA, CDR2 FQGNSA. V lost 5 bases and J lost 1, with 15 bases in between. CDR3 protein: CASSPRTVRSNQPQHF. The CDR3 DNA sequence: TGTGCCAGCAGCCCCCGTACGGTACGGAGCAATCAGCCCCAGCATTTT.

The CDR3 DNA reads as TGTGCCACCAGTGATTTGAGGCAGGGAAGGACTGAAGCTTTCTTT. Its protein product is CATSDLRQGRTEAFF. The chain has TRBV24-1 and TRBJ1-1; tentatively, D is TRBD1 (5 bases). Germline V gives CDR1 KGHDR, CDR2 SFDVKD. The CDR3 covers 15 residues. V gave up 0 bases and J gave up 5 bases, with 12 bases separating them.

The chain links TRBV3-1 (or the pseudogene TRBV3-2) to TRBJ2-5; unclear D gene. The germline CDR1 and CDR2 sequences are LGHDT and YNNKEL (reference sequence). Deletions cut 4 bases from V and 9 bases from J, with 9 bases between. The length of the CDR3 is 11 residues. Written as DNA, the CDR3 is TGTGCCAGCAGCCCAGGCAAGGCCCAGTACTTC. It codes for CASSPGKAQYF.

The chain combines TRBV5-1 with TRBJ1-1; 9 bases align to TRBD1. The CDR3 contains 15 residues. The ends lost 4 bases at V and 3 bases at J; junction bases unmatched: 7. Germline V gives CDR1 SGHRS, CDR2 YFSETQ. The DNA for the CDR3 is TGCGCCAGCAGCCTGGGGGGGACAGGGTACACTGAAGCTTTCTTT. Its translation is CASSLGGTGYTEAFF. Full variable domain (missing parts from reference TRBV5-1 and TRBJ1-1): KAGVTQTPRYLIKTRGQQVTLSCSPISGHRSVSWYQQTPGQGLQFLFEYFSETQRNKGNFPGRFSGRQFSNSRSEMNVSTLELGDSALYLCASSLGGTGYTEAFFGQGTRLTVV.

The chain is built from TRBV3-1 (or the pseudogene TRBV3-2) and TRBJ2-2; D not resolved. This CDR3 comprises 16 residues. CDR1 is LGHDT and CDR2 is YNNKEL in the germline V gene (reference sequence). The V end lost 0 bases, the J end lost 0 bases, and 8 bases lay between the germline ends. The CDR3 nucleotides are TGTGCCAGCAGCCAAGATCCAGGCGCGAACACCGGGGAGCTGTTTTTT. This sequence encodes CASSQDPGANTGELFF.

The CDR3 bases are TGTGCCAGCAGTTACCACGGGGGGCCTGATCGGGATACGCAGTATTTT. Translation: CASSYHGGPDRDTQYF. This rearrangement joins TRBV6-2 or TRBV6-3 to TRBJ2-3, with D perhaps TRBD2 (7 bases). V was cut by 2 bases and J by 6 bases, with 18 bases left in between. CDR3 length: 16 residues. Germline CDR1 is MNHEY and CDR2 is SVGEGT.